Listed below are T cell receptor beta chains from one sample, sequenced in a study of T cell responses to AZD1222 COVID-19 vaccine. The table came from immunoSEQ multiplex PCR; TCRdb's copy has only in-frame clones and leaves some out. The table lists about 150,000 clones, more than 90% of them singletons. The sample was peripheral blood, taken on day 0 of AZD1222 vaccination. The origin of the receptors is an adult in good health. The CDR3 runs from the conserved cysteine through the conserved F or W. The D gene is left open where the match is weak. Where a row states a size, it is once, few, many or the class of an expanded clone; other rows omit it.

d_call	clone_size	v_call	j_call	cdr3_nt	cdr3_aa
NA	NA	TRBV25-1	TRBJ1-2	TGTGCCAGCAGTGGGGGCTATGGCTACACCTTC	CASSGGYGYTF
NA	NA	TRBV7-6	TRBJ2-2	TGTGCCAGCAGCTTAGGGACAGAGGGGAACACCGGGGAGCTGTTTTTT	CASSLGTEGNTGELFF
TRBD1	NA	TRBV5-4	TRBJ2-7	TGTGCCAGCAGCCTGGGGGCAGGGGGCGACTACGAGCAGTACTTC	CASSLGAGGDYEQYF
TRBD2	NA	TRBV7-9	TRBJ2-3	TGTGCCAGCAGCCCTGCGACTAGCGGAGTAAGCACAGATACGCAGTATTTT	CASSPATSGVSTDTQYF
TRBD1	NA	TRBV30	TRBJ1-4	TGTGCCTCCAGGGGACAGTATGAAAAACTGTTTTTT	CASRGQYEKLFF
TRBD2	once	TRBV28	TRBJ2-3	TGTGCCATCCGGGGAGGGAACACAGATACGCAGTATTTT	CAIRGGNTDTQYF
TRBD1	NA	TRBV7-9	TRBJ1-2	TGTGCCAGCAGCTTCACCGGACAGGGCTATGGCTACACCTTC	CASSFTGQGYGYTF
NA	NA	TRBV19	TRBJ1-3	TGTGCCAGTATAAGGAGGACAGCCCGCTCTGGAAACACCATATATTTT	CASIRRTARSGNTIYF
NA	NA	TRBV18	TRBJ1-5	TGTGCCAGCTCACCAAATAGGTCCGATCAGCCCCAGCATTTT	CASSPNRSDQPQHF
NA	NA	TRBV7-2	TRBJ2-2	TGTGCCAGCAGGAGGGTAGTGAACACCGGGGAGCTGTTTTTT	CASRRVVNTGELFF
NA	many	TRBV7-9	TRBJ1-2	TGTGCCAGCAGCCCCGCAGCGACTGGGGGCTATGGCTACACCTTC	CASSPAATGGYGYTF
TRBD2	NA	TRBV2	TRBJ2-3	TGTGCCAGCAGTCTACCCTCCGGGACTAGCGGAAGCACAGATACGCAGTATTTT	CASSLPSGTSGSTDTQYF
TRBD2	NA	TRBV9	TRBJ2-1	TGTGCCAGCAGCGTAGGGGGCAGGGAGGGGAATGAGCAGTTCTTC	CASSVGGREGNEQFF
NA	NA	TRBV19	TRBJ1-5	TGTGCCAGTAGGGCCCATGTGGGGGGGGGCAGGAGCAATCAGCCCCAGCATTTT	CASRAHVGGGRSNQPQHF
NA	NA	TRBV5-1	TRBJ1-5	TGCGCCAGCAGCTGGGGGGGGGCGAGGGAGCCCCAGCATTTT	CASSWGGAREPQHF
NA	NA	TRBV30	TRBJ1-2	TGTGCCTGGAGTGTTGGGGGGGCAGCTAACTATGGCTACACCTTC	CAWSVGGAANYGYTF
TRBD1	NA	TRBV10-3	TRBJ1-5	TGTGCCATCAGTGAGTCGGGGGACAGGGGGCGCGATCAGCCCCAGCATTTT	CAISESGDRGRDQPQHF
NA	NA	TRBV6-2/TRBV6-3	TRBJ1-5	TGTGCCAGCAGCCAACAAACCATGGGTCAGCCCCAGCATTTT	CASSQQTMGQPQHF
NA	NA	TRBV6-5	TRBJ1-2	TGTGCCAGCAGTTCGACAGGTCATGGCTACACCTTC	CASSSTGHGYTF
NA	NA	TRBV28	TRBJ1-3	TGTGCCAGCAAGTCGGGGATAATTTCTGGAAACACCATATATTTT	CASKSGIISGNTIYF
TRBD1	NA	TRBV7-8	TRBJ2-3	TGTGCCAGCAGCCATTTTCAACAGGGGGCCTGGGTTATCACAGATACGCAGTATTTT	CASSHFQQGAWVITDTQYF
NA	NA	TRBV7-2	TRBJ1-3	TGTGCCAGCAGCTTAGCCATCGCTGGGAACACCATATATTTT	CASSLAIAGNTIYF
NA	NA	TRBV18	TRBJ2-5	TGTGCCAGCTCACCACCGTTGAGGCAGCGACGGATCGAGACCCAGTACTTC	CASSPPLRQRRIETQYF
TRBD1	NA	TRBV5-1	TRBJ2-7	TGCGCCAGCAGCTTGGTGGGACAGGGGAGAGGCGAGCAGTACTTC	CASSLVGQGRGEQYF
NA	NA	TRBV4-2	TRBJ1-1	TGTGCCAGCAGCCAGACCGGCGGGGACACTGAAGCTTTCTTT	CASSQTGGDTEAFF
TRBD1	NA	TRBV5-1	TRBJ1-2	TGCGCCAGCAGCCTCGATACAGGGACAGCTAACTATGGCTACACCTTC	CASSLDTGTANYGYTF
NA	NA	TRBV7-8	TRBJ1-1	TGTGCCAGCAGCTTAGCTCACGGGAACACTGAAGCTTTCTTT	CASSLAHGNTEAFF
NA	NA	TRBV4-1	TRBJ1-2	TGCGCCAGCACCCTAAAAGACAGGACCTATGGCTACACCTTC	CASTLKDRTYGYTF
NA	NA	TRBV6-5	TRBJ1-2	TGTGCCAGCAGTTTTGACACGAACTATGGCTACACCTTC	CASSFDTNYGYTF
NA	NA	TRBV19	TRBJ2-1	TGTGCCAGTAGTCCATCCTCCTACAATGAGCAGTTCTTC	CASSPSSYNEQFF
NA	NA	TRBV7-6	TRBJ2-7	TGTGCCAGCAGCTTAAATTGGGGGACCTACGAGCAGTACTTC	CASSLNWGTYEQYF
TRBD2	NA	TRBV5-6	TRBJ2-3	TGTGCCAGCAGCTTGGGGAGGGGCGGGAGACTGGTAAGCACAGATACGCAGTATTTT	CASSLGRGGRLVSTDTQYF
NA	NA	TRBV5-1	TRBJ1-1	TGCGCCAGCTCCCCGGGTTGGCAAGGGAAACTGAACACTGAAGCTTTCTTT	CASSPGWQGKLNTEAFF
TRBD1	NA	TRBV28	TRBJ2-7	TGTGCCAGCAGTCCACAGACAGGGGTGGGCCTCTACGAGCAGTACTTC	CASSPQTGVGLYEQYF
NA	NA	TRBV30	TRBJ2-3	TGTGCCTGGAGTGTCAGGGTTACTAGCACAGATACGCAGTATTTT	CAWSVRVTSTDTQYF
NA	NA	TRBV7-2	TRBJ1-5	TGTGCCAGCAGCCCCACCCCATCTCAGCCCCAGCATTTT	CASSPTPSQPQHF
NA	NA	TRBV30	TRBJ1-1	TGTGCCTGGAGTAACGGGCTTGAAGCTTTCTTT	CAWSNGLEAFF
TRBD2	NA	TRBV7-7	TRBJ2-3	TGTGCTAGCAGCTTAGGACTAGCCAGCACAGATACGCAGTATTTT	CASSLGLASTDTQYF
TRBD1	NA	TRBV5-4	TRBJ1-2	TGTGCCAGCAGCCCGGGCCGGGACAGGGCTTTTAACGGCTACACCTTC	CASSPGRDRAFNGYTF
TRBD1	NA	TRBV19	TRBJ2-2	TGTGCCAGTAGTAAAGGAAGGACAGGGTCGGTCGGGGAGCTGTTTTTT	CASSKGRTGSVGELFF
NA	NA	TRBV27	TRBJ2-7	TGTGCCAGCAGTTTATTGGAGGGCTACGAGCAGTACTTC	CASSLLEGYEQYF
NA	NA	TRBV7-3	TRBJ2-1	TGTGCCAGCAGCTTGAGGGGCTACAATGAGCAGTTCTTC	CASSLRGYNEQFF
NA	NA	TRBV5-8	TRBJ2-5	TGTGCCAGCAGCGGTCTAGGGGAGACCCAGTACTTC	CASSGLGETQYF
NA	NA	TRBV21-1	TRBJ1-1	TGTGCCAGCAAAAAGGACAGCGAAGCTTTCTTT	CASKKDSEAFF
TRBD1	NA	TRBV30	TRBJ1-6	TGTGCCTGGAGTGTACGGGGGTGGGGACAGGGGAGCTATAATTCACCCCTCCACTTT	CAWSVRGWGQGSYNSPLHF
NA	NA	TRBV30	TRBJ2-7	TGTGCCTGGAGGGAATCGGGATTCGAGCAGTACTTC	CAWRESGFEQYF
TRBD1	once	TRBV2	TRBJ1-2	TGTGCCAGCAGTGACCTAGGGACAGGGATCTATGGCTACACCTTC	CASSDLGTGIYGYTF